Here is one TCR beta chain with its context. Recruited during active infection, patients (from Seattle) were subsequently followed longitudinally. This sample is drawn from a study of blood T cell repertoires in COVID-19. In the study overall: The United States, Italy and Spain were the sources of the acute and convalescent COVID-19 samples.

CDR3 length: 15 residues. J lost 4 bases, V lost 6 bases, and 7 bases had no gene match. Germline V CDR1 and CDR2: SGHTA, FQGNSA. The data were produced by immunoSEQ multiplex PCR, yet TCRdb's version contains in-frame clones alone and is incomplete. The sample consists of more than 200,000 clones, roughly 80% of them appearing once. The source material was peripheral blood. The clonotype originates from an elderly woman with COVID-19, enrolled during active disease. The chain links TRBV7-2 to TRBJ2-3, with 10 positions matching TRBD1. For the CDR3, the DNA is TGTGCCAGCAGAAGGGACAGGGGAGGATCAGATACGCAGTATTTT. Protein sequence: CASRRDRGGSDTQYF.